This TCR beta chain was captured by sequencing in a study of blood T cell repertoires in COVID-19. The wider study: Italy, Spain and the United States were the sources of the convalescent and acute COVID-19 samples.

Living in roughly 25 US areas, the participants were between about 18 and 95 years of age. V shed 0 bases, J shed 2 bases, and the junction held 9 bases outside the gene matches. The CDR3 spans 18 residues. Per germline, CDR1 LNHNV and CDR2 YYDKDF (reference sequence). TCRdb keeps only in-frame clones here, not all; method: immunoSEQ multiplex PCR. The profile covers about 270,000 clones, with around 89% appearing a single time and about 3% taken by the ten largest. Material: PBMCs or T cells enriched from blood (not recorded which). The V and J genes are TRBV15 and TRBJ1-5; 8 nucleotides agree with TRBD1. This clonotype was sampled from a woman in her forties or fifties who had recovered from COVID-19. In DNA form, the CDR3 reads TGTGCCACCAGCAGAGATCGATTTCGGGGACAGGGCAATCAGCCCCAGCATTTT. Translating it yields CATSRDRFRGQGNQPQHF.